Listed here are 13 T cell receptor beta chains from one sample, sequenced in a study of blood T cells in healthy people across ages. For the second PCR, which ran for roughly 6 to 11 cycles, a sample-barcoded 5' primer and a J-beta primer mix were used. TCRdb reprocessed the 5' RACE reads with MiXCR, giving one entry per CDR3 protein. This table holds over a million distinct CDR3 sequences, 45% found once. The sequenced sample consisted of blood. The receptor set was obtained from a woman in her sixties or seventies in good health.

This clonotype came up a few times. The CDR3 loop reads CAISEPRGLDTQYF. CDR3 sequence (DNA): TGTGCCATCAGTGAGCCTCGCGGGTTGGATACGCAGTATTTT. The genes are TRBV10-3 and TRBJ2-3, with D possibly being TRBD2 (5 bases). Germline CDR1 reads ENHRY; CDR2 reads SYGVKD. Trimming removed 2 bases from V and 6 bases from J, with 12 bases in between. CDR3 length: 14 residues.

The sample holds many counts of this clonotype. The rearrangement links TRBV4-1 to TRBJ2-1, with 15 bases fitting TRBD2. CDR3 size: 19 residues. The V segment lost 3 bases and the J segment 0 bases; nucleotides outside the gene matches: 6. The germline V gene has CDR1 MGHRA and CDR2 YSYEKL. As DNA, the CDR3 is TGCGCCAGCAGCCATCTTGGGACTAGCGGGAGGAGCTCCTACAATGAGCAGTTCTTC. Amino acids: CASSHLGTSGRSSYNEQFF.

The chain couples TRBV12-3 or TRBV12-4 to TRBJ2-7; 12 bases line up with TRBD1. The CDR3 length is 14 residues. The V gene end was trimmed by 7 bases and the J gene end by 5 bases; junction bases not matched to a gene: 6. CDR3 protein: CASTWGTGGNEQYF. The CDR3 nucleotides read TGTGCCAGCACTTGGGGGACAGGGGGCAACGAGCAGTACTTC.

CDR3 DNA: TGTGCCACCAGTGGTCCCTCCGGGACGGAGGAAGAGACCCAGTACTTC. It translates to CATSGPSGTEEETQYF. The chain couples TRBV24-1 to TRBJ2-5; either TRBD1 or TRBD2 may supply D (5 bases each). The CDR3 is 16 residues long. V lost 5 bases and J 3 bases, leaving 18 bases between the germline ends. Germline CDR1 is KGHDR and CDR2 is SFDVKD.

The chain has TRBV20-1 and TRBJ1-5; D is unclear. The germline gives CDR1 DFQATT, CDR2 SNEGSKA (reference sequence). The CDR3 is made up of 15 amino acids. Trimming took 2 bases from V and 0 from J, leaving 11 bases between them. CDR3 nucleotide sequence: TGCAGTGCTAGATACAGAGAGTATAGCAATCAGCCCCAGCATTTT. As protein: CSARYREYSNQPQHF.

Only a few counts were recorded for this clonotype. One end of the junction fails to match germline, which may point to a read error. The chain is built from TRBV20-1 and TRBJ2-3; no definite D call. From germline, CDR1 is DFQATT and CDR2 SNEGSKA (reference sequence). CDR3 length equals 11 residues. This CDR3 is CSAILTDSQYF. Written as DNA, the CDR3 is TGCAGTGCCATTCTCACAGATTCGCAGTATTTT.

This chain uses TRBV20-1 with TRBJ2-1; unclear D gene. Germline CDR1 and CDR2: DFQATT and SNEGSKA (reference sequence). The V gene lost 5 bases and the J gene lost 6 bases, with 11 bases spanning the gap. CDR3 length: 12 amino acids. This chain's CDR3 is CSAVPRVNEQFF. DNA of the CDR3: TGCAGTGCTGTACCTAGGGTCAATGAGCAGTTCTTC.

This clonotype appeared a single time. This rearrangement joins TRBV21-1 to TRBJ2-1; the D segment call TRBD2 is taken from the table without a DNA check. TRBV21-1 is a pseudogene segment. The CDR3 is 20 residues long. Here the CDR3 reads CASTCNRAPGTAGIYNEQFF. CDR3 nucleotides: TGTGCCAGCACCTGTAACCGGGCCCCGGGAACAGCGGGGATCTACAATGAGCAGTTCTTC.

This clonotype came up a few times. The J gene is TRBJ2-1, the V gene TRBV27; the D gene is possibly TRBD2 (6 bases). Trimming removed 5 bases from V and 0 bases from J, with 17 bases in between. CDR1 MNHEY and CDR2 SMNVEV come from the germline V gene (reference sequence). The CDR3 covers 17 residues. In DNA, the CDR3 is TGTGCCAGCAGTGCCCCCCTAGCGTCGAGCTCCTACAATGAGCAGTTCTTC. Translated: CASSAPLASSSYNEQFF.

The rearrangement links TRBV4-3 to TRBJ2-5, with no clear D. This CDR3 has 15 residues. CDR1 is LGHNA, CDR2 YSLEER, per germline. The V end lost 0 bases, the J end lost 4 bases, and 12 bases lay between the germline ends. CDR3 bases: TGCGCCAGCAGCCAAGATACTAACTGGGGAGAGACCCAGTACTTC. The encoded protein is CASSQDTNWGETQYF.

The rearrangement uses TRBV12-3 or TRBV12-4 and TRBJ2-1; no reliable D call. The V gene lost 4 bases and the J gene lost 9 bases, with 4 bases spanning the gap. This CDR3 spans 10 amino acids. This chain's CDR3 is CASSYLEQFF. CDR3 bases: TGTGCCAGCAGTTACCTTGAGCAGTTCTTC.

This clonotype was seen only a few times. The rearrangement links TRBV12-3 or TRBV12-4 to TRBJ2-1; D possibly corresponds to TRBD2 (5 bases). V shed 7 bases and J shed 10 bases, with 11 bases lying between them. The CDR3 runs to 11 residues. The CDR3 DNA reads TGTGCCAGCATAAGGGCGGGCGAGCAGTTCTTC. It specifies CASIRAGEQFF.

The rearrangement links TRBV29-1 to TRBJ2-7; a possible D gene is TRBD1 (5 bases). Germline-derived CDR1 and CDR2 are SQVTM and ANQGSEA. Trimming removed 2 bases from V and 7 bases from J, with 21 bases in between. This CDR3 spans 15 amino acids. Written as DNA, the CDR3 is TGCAGCGTTGAACTGGGGCGAAACGAGTACAATGAGCAGTACTTC. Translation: CSVELGRNEYNEQYF.